What follows are 18 T cell receptor beta chains derived from one specimen sequenced in a study of PD-1 blockade in classical Hodgkin lymphoma. Assay used: immunoSEQ multiplex PCR; TCRdb lists only in-frame clones, some missing. This sample carries tens of thousands of clones, over 90% of them seen once, and the ten largest clones take roughly 2.6%. Time point denoted: newly diagnosed, previously untreated cHL patient sample. The sequenced material came from peripheral blood mononuclear cells (PBMCs). The receptor set was obtained from a human donor with classical Hodgkin lymphoma.

The DNA for the CDR3 is TGTGCCAGCAGTGAAGGCTTCTACGAGCAGTACTTC. It translates to CASSEGFYEQYF. V and J are TRBV6-1 and TRBJ2-7; D gene uncertain. Trimming shortened V by 1 base and J by 3 bases, and 4 bases separated the two germline ends. In germline, CDR1 is MNHNS, CDR2 SASEGT. The CDR3 covers 12 residues.

The V and J genes are TRBV6-5 and TRBJ2-3, with D perhaps matching TRBD1 (5 bases). The germline V gene has CDR1 MNHEY and CDR2 SVGAGI. V was pared by 6 bases and J by 0 bases, with 13 bases between. CDR3 length: 15 amino acids. CDR3 protein: CASSYQGGSTDTQYF. CDR3 DNA sequence: TGTGCCAGCAGCTACCAGGGTGGTAGCACAGATACGCAGTATTTT.

The chain is built from TRBV11-2 and TRBJ1-4; 8 bases map to TRBD1. The CDR3 totals 17 residues. The V gene end was trimmed by 0 bases and the J gene end by 3 bases; junction bases not matched to a gene: 6. Germline CDR1 is SGHAT and CDR2 is FQNNGV. The CDR3 coding sequence is TGTGCCAGCAGCTTAGATAGGCCAGGGGGCCCTAATGAAAAACTGTTTTTT. It translates to CASSLDRPGGPNEKLFF.

The chain couples TRBV29-1 to TRBJ2-7; 8 bases are shared with TRBD1. The V segment lost 6 bases and the J segment 0 bases; nucleotides outside the gene matches: 4. The CDR3 totals 13 residues. Germline CDR1 is SQVTM and CDR2 is ANQGSEA. In DNA form, the CDR3 reads TGCAGCGTGGGACAGGCGAGCTCCTACGAGCAGTACTTC. Amino acid sequence: CSVGQASSYEQYF.

This clone was observed a handful of times. The CDR3 nucleotides are TGTGCCAGCAGTGAAGGCGGGTCTACCCTTTATTACTCTGGAAACACCATATATTTT. Translation: CASSEGGSTLYYSGNTIYF. The V gene is TRBV6-1, the J gene TRBJ1-3; no firm D call. The V gene's germline CDR1 is MNHNS and CDR2 SASEGT. CDR3 size: 19 residues. The V and J ends lost 1 base and 0 bases respectively, with 19 bases between them.

V usage is TRBV30 and J usage is TRBJ2-6, with 11 bases lining up with TRBD1. V dropped 6 bases and J dropped 0; count of bases not matched to a gene: 13. Looked up from germline, CDR1 is GTSNPN and CDR2 is SVGIG (reference sequence). This CDR3 is built from 19 residues. The CDR3 region is CACDRDRGWGSSGANVLTF. CDR3 coding DNA: TGTGCCTGCGACCGGGACAGGGGGTGGGGAAGCTCTGGGGCCAACGTCCTGACTTTC.

The chain combines TRBV28 with TRBJ1-3; possibly TRBD1 for D (6 bases). Germline V gene lookup returns CDR1 MDHEN and CDR2 SYDVKM. This CDR3 spans 15 amino acids. The V end was cut by 5 bases, the J end by 0 bases, with 11 bases between. The CDR3: CASSPWDISGNTIYF. For the CDR3, the DNA is TGTGCCAGCAGTCCGTGGGACATCTCTGGAAACACCATATATTTT. The whole variable domain, filled in from reference TRBV28 and TRBJ1-3, reads DVKVTQSSRYLVKRTGEKVFLECVQDMDHENMFWYRQDPGLGLRLIYFSYDVKMKEKGDIPEGYSVSREKKERFSLILESASTNQTSMYLCASSPWDISGNTIYFGEGSWLTVV.

The V and J genes are TRBV27 and TRBJ1-1, with D perhaps matching TRBD1 (5 bases). Germline values: CDR1 MNHEY, CDR2 SMNVEV (reference sequence). The CDR3 is 13 residues long. Trimming removed 2 bases at V and 4 bases at J, with 8 bases between. The CDR3 nucleotides are TGTGCCAGCAGTTTAATAGGGACCACTGAAGCTTTCTTT. Amino acids: CASSLIGTTEAFF.

The J gene is TRBJ1-1, the V gene TRBV18, with a possible D match to TRBD1 (5 bases). V gave up 1 base and J gave up 10 bases, with 10 bases separating them. CDR1 and CDR2 (germline): KGHSH, LQKENI. The CDR3 runs 12 residues. The CDR3 reads CASSPQGRGAFF. The DNA of the CDR3 is TGTGCCAGCTCACCACAGGGGCGCGGAGCTTTCTTT.

The chain uses TRBV27 and TRBJ2-1; D possibly corresponds to TRBD2 (5 bases). The CDR3 extends over 17 amino acids. CDR1 and CDR2 (germline): MNHEY, SMNVEV (reference sequence). Trimming pared 2 bases from V and 3 bases from J, leaving 17 bases between. For the CDR3, the DNA is TGTGCCAGCAGTTTAACCCCATGGCAGAGGGTCTACAATGAGCAGTTCTTC. Amino acids: CASSLTPWQRVYNEQFF.

The CDR3: CASSQAGQGGRQPQHF. CDR3 nucleotide sequence: TGTGCCAGCAGCCAAGCGGGACAGGGGGGTAGACAGCCCCAGCATTTT. The V call is TRBV5-6, the J call TRBJ1-5; 11 bases map to TRBD1. CDR1 SGHDT and CDR2 YYEEEE come from the germline V gene. Unmatched junction bases numbered 10, after V lost 4 bases and J lost 7 bases. The CDR3 loop spans 16 amino acids. The entire variable domain, with the rest obtained from reference TRBV5-6 and TRBJ1-5, is as follows: DAGVTQSPTHLIKTRGQQVTLRCSPKSGHDTVSWYQQALGQGPQFIFQYYEEEERQRGNFPDRFSGHQFPNYSSELNVNALLLGDSALYLCASSQAGQGGRQPQHFGDGTRLSIL.

The chain combines TRBV5-6 with TRBJ2-2, with TRBD1 matching over 9 bases. The germline V gene encodes CDR1 SGHDT and CDR2 YYEEEE. Germline trimming cut 4 bases from V and 5 bases from J; bases unmatched to any gene: 12. This CDR3 has 17 residues. CDR3 sequence: CASSMIQGAIYTGELFF. Here the CDR3 DNA reads TGTGCCAGCAGCATGATACAGGGGGCGATATATACCGGGGAGCTGTTTTTT.

V is TRBV7-9 and J is TRBJ1-2; D remains unclear. Trimming stripped 0 bases from V and 2 bases from J, with 7 bases between. Germline CDR1 and CDR2: SEHNR and FQNEAQ (reference sequence). The CDR3 consists of 14 residues. The CDR3 loop reads CASSLAIANYGYTF. The CDR3 DNA sequence: TGTGCCAGCAGCTTAGCCATCGCCAACTATGGCTACACCTTC.

This clone was seen only once. The gene calls are TRBV15 and TRBJ1-6; TRBD1 is a possible D gene (6 bases). V was clipped by 8 bases and J by 7 bases, with 12 bases between them. The CDR3 loop spans 13 amino acids. Germline V gene lookup returns CDR1 LNHNV and CDR2 YYDKDF (reference sequence). CDR3 sequence (DNA): TGTGCCACCGGAAGGGACAAAAATTCACCCCTCCACTTT. Amino acids: CATGRDKNSPLHF.

CDR3 protein: CASSLGPVTTEQFF. In DNA form, the CDR3 reads TGTGCCAGCAGCTTAGGCCCGGTTACGACTGAGCAGTTCTTC. V usage is TRBV7-2 and J usage is TRBJ2-1; D gene ambiguous. V was pared by 1 base and J by 9 bases, with 13 bases between. The CDR3 is 14 residues long. Germline lookup yields CDR1 SGHTA and CDR2 FQGNSA.

CDR3 DNA sequence: TGTGCTAGTGGTTCCCCGCCGGGACACCCTGTGAACACCGGGGAGCTGTTTTTT. Its translation is CASGSPPGHPVNTGELFF. V and J are TRBV12-5 and TRBJ2-2; possibly TRBD1 for D (6 bases). The CDR3 has 18 amino acids. With 4 bases removed from V and 1 base from J, the gap between germline ends came to 19 bases. CDR1 and CDR2 from the germline V gene are LGHNT and FRNRAP.

The chain is built from TRBV20-1 and TRBJ2-7; D is tentatively TRBD1 or TRBD2 (5 bases each). Germline lookup yields CDR1 DFQATT and CDR2 SNEGSKA (reference sequence). The CDR3 contains 11 residues. Trimming stripped 5 bases from V and 5 bases from J, with 10 bases between. In DNA, the CDR3 is TGCAGTGCTGGGACCATAAACGAGCAGTACTTC. Translating it yields CSAGTINEQYF.

The rearrangement links TRBV29-1 to TRBJ2-3; the match to TRBD2 covers 7 bases. This CDR3 contains 14 residues. Germline V gives CDR1 SQVTM, CDR2 ANQGSEA. V lost 3 bases, J lost 4 bases, and 7 bases stayed unmatched. CDR3 DNA sequence: TGCAGCGTTGACGCGGGAGTAACGTCAGATACGCAGTATTTT. Its translation: CSVDAGVTSDTQYF.